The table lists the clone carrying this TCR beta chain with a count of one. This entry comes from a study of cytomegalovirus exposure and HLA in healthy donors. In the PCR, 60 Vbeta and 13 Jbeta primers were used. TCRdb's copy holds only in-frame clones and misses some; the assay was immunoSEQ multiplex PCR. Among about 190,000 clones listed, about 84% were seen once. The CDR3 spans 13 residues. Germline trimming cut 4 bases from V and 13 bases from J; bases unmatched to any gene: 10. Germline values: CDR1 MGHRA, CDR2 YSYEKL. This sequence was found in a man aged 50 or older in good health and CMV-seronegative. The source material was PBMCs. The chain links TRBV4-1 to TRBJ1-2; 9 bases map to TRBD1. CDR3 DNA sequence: TGCGCCAGCAGCCGACCGGGACAGGGCTCCTTCACCTTC. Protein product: CASSRPGQGSFTF.